These T cell receptor beta chains were read from a single sample in a study of identical twins. TCRdb reanalysed the 5' RACE reads using MiXCR and keeps one entry per CDR3 protein. The repertoire holds approximately 230,000 distinct CDR3 sequences, with approximately 5.9% as singletons. The same specimen was also included in a second study, on T cells expressing NK-cell markers.

Sequencing was carried out using CD8+ T cells sorted from blood. The receptors come from a woman in her late teens or twenties in good health. Each CDR3 is given with its conserved first and last residue. The order of the fields is CDR3 protein, CDR3 DNA, clone size, J gene, CDR3 length, V gene, D gene. A D gene is named only where the DNA matches it firmly. The listing skips clone size in some rows; elsewhere it reads once, few, many or a size class.

CDR3aa: CSVAQGYEAFF
CDR3nt: TGCAGCGTTGCCCAGGGCTATGAAGCTTTCTTT
abundance: few
j_gene: TRBJ1-1
len: 11
v_gene: TRBV29-1
d_gene: NA

CDR3aa: CATTGTTNSPLHF
CDR3nt: TGTGCCACTACCGGGACGACTAATTCACCCCTCCACTTT
abundance: few
j_gene: TRBJ1-6
len: 13
v_gene: TRBV3-1
d_gene: NA

CDR3aa: CASSPGTHGYTF
CDR3nt: TGTGCCAGCAGCCCTGGGACCCATGGCTACACCTTC
abundance: many
j_gene: TRBJ1-2
len: 12
v_gene: TRBV7-9
d_gene: NA

CDR3aa: CASARGGESTDTQYF
CDR3nt: TGTGCCAGCGCAAGGGGGGGGGAGAGCACAGATACGCAGTATTTT
abundance: few
j_gene: TRBJ2-3
len: 15
v_gene: TRBV2
d_gene: NA

CDR3aa: CASSGHKTGDQPQHF
CDR3nt: TGTGCCAGCAGTGGACACAAGACAGGGGATCAGCCCCAGCATTTT
abundance: few
j_gene: TRBJ1-5
len: 15
v_gene: TRBV12-3/TRBV12-4
d_gene: TRBD1

CDR3aa: CAWTDLIEQFF
CDR3nt: TGTGCCTGGACCGACTTGATTGAGCAGTTCTTC
abundance: NA
j_gene: TRBJ2-1
len: 11
v_gene: TRBV30
d_gene: NA

CDR3aa: CASSLDGTAVGTEAFF
CDR3nt: TGTGCCAGCAGCTTAGATGGAACAGCTGTGGGGACTGAAGCTTTCTTT
abundance: NA
j_gene: TRBJ1-1
len: 16
v_gene: TRBV11-3
d_gene: NA

CDR3aa: CASSTRQTYEQYF
CDR3nt: TGTGCCAGTAGTACCAGACAAACCTACGAGCAGTACTTC
abundance: few
j_gene: TRBJ2-7
len: 13
v_gene: TRBV19
d_gene: NA

CDR3aa: CAISEKGTLSGANVLTF
CDR3nt: TGTGCCATCAGTGAGAAAGGGACACTCTCTGGGGCCAACGTCCTGACTTTC
abundance: few
j_gene: TRBJ2-6
len: 17
v_gene: TRBV10-3
d_gene: NA

CDR3aa: CASSFQGGTEAFF
CDR3nt: TGTGCCAGCAGCTTTCAGGGAGGCACTGAAGCTTTCTTT
abundance: many
j_gene: TRBJ1-1
len: 13
v_gene: TRBV7-9
d_gene: NA

CDR3aa: CASSPMSNEQFF
CDR3nt: TGTGCCAGCTCCCCGATGAGCAATGAGCAGTTCTTC
abundance: few
j_gene: TRBJ2-1
len: 12
v_gene: TRBV18
d_gene: NA

CDR3aa: CASTYGTVNTEAFF
CDR3nt: TGTGCCAGCACCTACGGGACGGTGAACACTGAAGCTTTCTTT
abundance: few
j_gene: TRBJ1-1
len: 14
v_gene: TRBV6-2/TRBV6-3
d_gene: NA

CDR3aa: CASSVDEGGSQPQHF
CDR3nt: TGTGCCAGCAGCGTAGATGAGGGCGGCAGCCAGCCCCAGCATTTT
abundance: NA
j_gene: TRBJ1-5
len: 15
v_gene: TRBV9
d_gene: NA

CDR3aa: CASSVTYREQFF
CDR3nt: TGTGCCAGCAGCGTTACGTATCGTGAGCAGTTCTTC
abundance: many
j_gene: TRBJ2-1
len: 12
v_gene: TRBV3-1
d_gene: NA

CDR3aa: CASRKDVYGYTF
CDR3nt: TGTGCCAGCAGGAAGGACGTATATGGCTACACCTTC
abundance: few
j_gene: TRBJ1-2
len: 12
v_gene: TRBV7-9
d_gene: NA

CDR3aa: CASSKDRGGFTEAFF
CDR3nt: TGTGCCAGCAGCAAGGACAGGGGTGGGTTCACTGAAGCTTTCTTT
abundance: few
j_gene: TRBJ1-1
len: 15
v_gene: TRBV11-2
d_gene: TRBD1

CDR3aa: CAWSRGPDTEAFF
CDR3nt: TGTGCCTGGAGTAGGGGGCCCGACACTGAAGCTTTCTTT
abundance: many
j_gene: TRBJ1-1
len: 13
v_gene: TRBV30
d_gene: TRBD1

CDR3aa: CASSPGQEVVGQYF
CDR3nt: TGTGCCAGCAGTCCGGGACAGGAGGTAGTAGGGCAGTACTTC
abundance: NA
j_gene: TRBJ2-7
len: 14
v_gene: TRBV27
d_gene: TRBD1

CDR3aa: CASSQALAGLGDEQYF
CDR3nt: TGTGCCAGCAGCCAAGCCCTAGCGGGCCTCGGGGACGAGCAGTACTTC
abundance: few
j_gene: TRBJ2-7
len: 16
v_gene: TRBV3-1
d_gene: TRBD2

CDR3aa: CASARAPRGPQHF
CDR3nt: TGTGCCTCTGCCAGGGCCCCCAGGGGCCCCCAGCATTTT
abundance: NA
j_gene: TRBJ1-5
len: 13
v_gene: TRBV27
d_gene: NA

CDR3aa: CASSVGTGRQPQHF
CDR3nt: TGTGCCAGCAGCGTTGGGACAGGCAGGCAGCCCCAGCATTTT
abundance: NA
j_gene: TRBJ1-5
len: 14
v_gene: TRBV3-1
d_gene: TRBD1

CDR3aa: CAISGQAYEQYF
CDR3nt: TGTGCCATCAGTGGCCAGGCCTACGAGCAGTACTTC
abundance: many
j_gene: TRBJ2-7
len: 12
v_gene: TRBV10-3
d_gene: NA

CDR3aa: CAISEDSGANEQFF
CDR3nt: TGTGCCATCAGTGAGGATAGCGGGGCCAATGAGCAGTTCTTC
abundance: many
j_gene: TRBJ2-1
len: 14
v_gene: TRBV10-3
d_gene: TRBD2

CDR3aa: CASSQDWRGEQYF
CDR3nt: TGCGCCAGCAGCCAAGACTGGAGGGGCGAGCAGTACTTC
abundance: few
j_gene: TRBJ2-7
len: 13
v_gene: TRBV4-3
d_gene: NA

CDR3aa: CASSQESGGRRDTQYF
CDR3nt: TGTGCCAGCAGCCAAGAGTCGGGGGGGCGTAGAGATACGCAGTATTTT
abundance: few
j_gene: TRBJ2-3
len: 16
v_gene: TRBV4-2
d_gene: TRBD2

CDR3aa: CAIGGNSNQPQHF
CDR3nt: TGTGCCATCGGCGGAAATAGCAATCAGCCCCAGCATTTT
abundance: few
j_gene: TRBJ1-5
len: 13
v_gene: TRBV10-3
d_gene: NA

CDR3aa: CASSQDSVTNEQFF
CDR3nt: TGCGCCAGCAGCCAAGACTCGGTAACCAATGAGCAGTTCTTC
abundance: many
j_gene: TRBJ2-1
len: 14
v_gene: TRBV4-3
d_gene: NA

CDR3aa: CSAVDSPYNSPLHF
CDR3nt: TGCAGTGCTGTGGACAGCCCTTATAATTCACCCCTCCACTTT
abundance: NA
j_gene: TRBJ1-6
len: 14
v_gene: TRBV20-1
d_gene: NA

CDR3aa: CASSVAGGTSGREQYF
CDR3nt: TGTGCCAGCAGCGTAGCTGGCGGGACTAGCGGAAGAGAGCAGTACTTC
abundance: NA
j_gene: TRBJ2-7
len: 16
v_gene: TRBV9
d_gene: TRBD2

CDR3aa: CASRPAGDTQYF
CDR3nt: TGTGCCAGCAGACCTGCAGGGGATACGCAGTATTTT
abundance: few
j_gene: TRBJ2-3
len: 12
v_gene: TRBV12-3/TRBV12-4
d_gene: NA

CDR3aa: CSVEYGEGTEAFF
CDR3nt: TGCAGCGTTGAATATGGGGAGGGGACTGAAGCTTTCTTT
abundance: many
j_gene: TRBJ1-1
len: 13
v_gene: TRBV29-1
d_gene: NA

CDR3aa: CASSSEDTQYF
CDR3nt: TGTGCCAGCAGCTCCGAGGATACGCAGTATTTT
abundance: many
j_gene: TRBJ2-3
len: 11
v_gene: TRBV7-8
d_gene: NA

CDR3aa: CASSQENSNQPQHF
CDR3nt: TGCGCCAGCAGCCAAGAAAATAGCAATCAGCCCCAGCATTTT
abundance: few
j_gene: TRBJ1-5
len: 14
v_gene: TRBV4-1
d_gene: NA

CDR3aa: CASSVPRAPSSYNEQFF
CDR3nt: TGTGCCAGCAGTGTCCCGAGGGCCCCCAGCTCCTACAATGAGCAGTTCTTC
abundance: many
j_gene: TRBJ2-1
len: 17
v_gene: TRBV6-2/TRBV6-3
d_gene: NA

CDR3aa: CASRKDRPLTYEQYF
CDR3nt: TGTGCCAGCAGGAAAGACAGGCCTTTGACCTACGAGCAGTACTTC
abundance: few
j_gene: TRBJ2-7
len: 15
v_gene: TRBV6-2/TRBV6-3
d_gene: NA

CDR3aa: CASSLLSGSYNEQFF
CDR3nt: TGTGCCAGCAGCTTGCTTAGCGGGAGTTACAATGAGCAGTTCTTC
abundance: NA
j_gene: TRBJ2-1
len: 15
v_gene: TRBV7-2
d_gene: TRBD2

CDR3aa: CATRGVGDTEAFF
CDR3nt: TGTGCCACCAGAGGGGTCGGCGACACTGAAGCTTTCTTT
abundance: few
j_gene: TRBJ1-1
len: 13
v_gene: TRBV6-2/TRBV6-3
d_gene: NA

CDR3aa: CASSLIQGASGVSYEQYF
CDR3nt: TGTGCCAGCAGCCTAATCCAGGGGGCATCGGGGGTCTCCTACGAGCAGTACTTC
abundance: many
j_gene: TRBJ2-7
len: 18
v_gene: TRBV27
d_gene: TRBD1

CDR3aa: CASATGDHMTEAFF
CDR3nt: TGTGCTAGTGCGACAGGCGATCATATGACTGAAGCTTTCTTT
abundance: NA
j_gene: TRBJ1-1
len: 14
v_gene: TRBV12-5
d_gene: NA

CDR3aa: CASRSNGPGTEAFF
CDR3nt: TGTGCCAGCAGGAGCAATGGGCCCGGCACTGAAGCTTTCTTT
abundance: NA
j_gene: TRBJ1-1
len: 14
v_gene: TRBV6-1
d_gene: NA

CDR3aa: CASSKLGPYNEQFF
CDR3nt: TGTGCCAGCAGTAAACTAGGGCCTTACAATGAGCAGTTCTTC
abundance: NA
j_gene: TRBJ2-1
len: 14
v_gene: TRBV6-2/TRBV6-3
d_gene: NA

CDR3aa: CASSFLRLSGRPSPTQYF
CDR3nt: TGTGCCAGCAGTTTCCTAAGACTAAGCGGGAGGCCCTCACCGACCCAGTACTTC
abundance: NA
j_gene: TRBJ2-5
len: 18
v_gene: TRBV11-2
d_gene: TRBD2

CDR3aa: CASFLGREETQYF
CDR3nt: TGTGCCAGCTTCCTGGGACGGGAAGAGACCCAGTACTTC
abundance: few
j_gene: TRBJ2-5
len: 13
v_gene: TRBV5-6
d_gene: NA

CDR3aa: CASRDGRLSEAFF
CDR3nt: TGTGCCAGCAGGGATGGGCGGCTCAGCGAAGCTTTCTTT
abundance: few
j_gene: TRBJ1-1
len: 13
v_gene: TRBV12-3/TRBV12-4
d_gene: NA

CDR3aa: CASSSARGTGANTEAFF
CDR3nt: TGTGCCAGCAGCTCAGCCCGGGGGACAGGGGCGAACACTGAAGCTTTCTTT
abundance: many
j_gene: TRBJ1-1
len: 17
v_gene: TRBV7-9
d_gene: TRBD1

CDR3aa: CASGPPGTYGYTF
CDR3nt: TGTGCCAGTGGACCTCCAGGGACCTATGGCTACACCTTC
abundance: few
j_gene: TRBJ1-2
len: 13
v_gene: TRBV27
d_gene: NA

CDR3aa: CASSSLPLLAGGLNEQFF
CDR3nt: TGTGCCAGCAGCTCCCTCCCATTACTAGCGGGGGGGCTGAATGAGCAGTTCTTC
abundance: few
j_gene: TRBJ2-1
len: 18
v_gene: TRBV7-6
d_gene: TRBD2

CDR3aa: CAISPGGALELFF
CDR3nt: TGTGCCATCAGCCCCGGGGGCGCGCTCGAGCTGTTTTTT
abundance: many
j_gene: TRBJ2-2
len: 13
v_gene: TRBV10-3
d_gene: NA

CDR3aa: CASSFGLEQYF
CDR3nt: TGTGCCAGCAGTTTTGGTCTCGAGCAGTACTTC
abundance: many
j_gene: TRBJ2-7
len: 11
v_gene: TRBV12-3/TRBV12-4
d_gene: NA

CDR3aa: CASSPGVGVDTQYF
CDR3nt: TGTGCCAGCAGTCCCGGGGTTGGGGTAGATACGCAGTATTTT
abundance: many
j_gene: TRBJ2-3
len: 14
v_gene: TRBV12-3/TRBV12-4
d_gene: NA

CDR3aa: CASSYFQGPLSEQYF
CDR3nt: TGTGCCAGCAGTTACTTCCAGGGGCCCCTCTCCGAGCAGTACTTC
abundance: few
j_gene: TRBJ2-7
len: 15
v_gene: TRBV6-2/TRBV6-3
d_gene: NA

CDR3aa: CSVELTGPDDYGYTF
CDR3nt: TGCAGCGTTGAACTGACCGGACCGGACGACTATGGCTACACCTTC
abundance: few
j_gene: TRBJ1-2
len: 15
v_gene: TRBV29-1
d_gene: NA

CDR3aa: CSAREQLVGLGYTGELFF
CDR3nt: TGCAGTGCTAGAGAACAGTTAGTCGGACTAGGTTATACCGGGGAGCTGTTTTTT
abundance: NA
j_gene: TRBJ2-2
len: 18
v_gene: TRBV20-1
d_gene: TRBD2

CDR3aa: CASSWLAGGDTQYF
CDR3nt: TGTGCCAGTAGTTGGCTAGCGGGGGGGGATACGCAGTATTTT
abundance: few
j_gene: TRBJ2-3
len: 14
v_gene: TRBV19
d_gene: TRBD2

CDR3aa: CASSQDLAGGYEQYF
CDR3nt: TGCGCCAGCAGCCAAGATCTAGCGGGAGGGTACGAGCAGTACTTC
abundance: many
j_gene: TRBJ2-7
len: 15
v_gene: TRBV4-3
d_gene: TRBD2

CDR3aa: CASSYSWSAVSTDTQYF
CDR3nt: TGTGCCAGCAGTTACTCGTGGTCGGCCGTTAGCACAGATACGCAGTATTTT
abundance: many
j_gene: TRBJ2-3
len: 17
v_gene: TRBV6-5
d_gene: NA

CDR3aa: CASSSLGRDTEAFF
CDR3nt: TGTGCCAGCAGCTCCCTGGGCAGGGACACTGAAGCTTTCTTT
abundance: few
j_gene: TRBJ1-1
len: 14
v_gene: TRBV7-9
d_gene: NA

CDR3aa: CASKGRGTQNTEAFF
CDR3nt: TGTGCCAGCAAGGGCCGGGGCACCCAGAACACTGAAGCTTTCTTT
abundance: few
j_gene: TRBJ1-1
len: 15
v_gene: TRBV6-2/TRBV6-3
d_gene: NA

CDR3aa: CASSLVREGSEAFF
CDR3nt: TGTGCCAGCAGTTTAGTCCGGGAAGGATCTGAAGCTTTCTTT
abundance: NA
j_gene: TRBJ1-1
len: 14
v_gene: TRBV27
d_gene: NA

CDR3aa: CASSMYSGEKLFF
CDR3nt: TGTGCCAGTAGTATGTATTCGGGTGAAAAACTGTTTTTT
abundance: NA
j_gene: TRBJ1-4
len: 13
v_gene: TRBV19
d_gene: NA